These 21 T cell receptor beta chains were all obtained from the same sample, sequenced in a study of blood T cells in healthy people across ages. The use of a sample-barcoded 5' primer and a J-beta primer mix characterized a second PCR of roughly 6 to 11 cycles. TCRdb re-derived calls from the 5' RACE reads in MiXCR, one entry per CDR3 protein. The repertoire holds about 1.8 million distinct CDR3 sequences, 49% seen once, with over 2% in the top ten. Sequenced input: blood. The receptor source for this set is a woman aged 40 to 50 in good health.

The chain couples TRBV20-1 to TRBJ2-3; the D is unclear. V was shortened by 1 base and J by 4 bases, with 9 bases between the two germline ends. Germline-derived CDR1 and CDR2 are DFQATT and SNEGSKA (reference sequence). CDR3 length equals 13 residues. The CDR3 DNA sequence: TGCAGTGCTAGAGCCCCAGCATCAGATACGCAGTATTTT. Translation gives CSARAPASDTQYF.

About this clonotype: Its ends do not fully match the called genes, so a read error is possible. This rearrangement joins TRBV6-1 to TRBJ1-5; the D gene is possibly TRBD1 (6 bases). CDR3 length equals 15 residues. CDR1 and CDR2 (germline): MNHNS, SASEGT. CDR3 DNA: TGTGCCAGCAGCCCTACAGGGTTCGGCAATCAGCCCCTGCATTTT. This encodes CASSPTGFGNQPLHF.

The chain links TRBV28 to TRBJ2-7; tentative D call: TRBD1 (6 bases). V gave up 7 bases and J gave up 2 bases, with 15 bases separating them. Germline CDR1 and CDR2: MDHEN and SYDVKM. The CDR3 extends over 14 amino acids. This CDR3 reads CASILGAGPYEQYF. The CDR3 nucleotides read TGTGCCAGCATCCTGGGGGCAGGCCCCTACGAGCAGTACTTC.

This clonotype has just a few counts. CDR3 DNA sequence: TGTACTTGGGGCCGGGGCAATGAGCAGTTCTTC. Protein product: CTWGRGNEQFF. This sequence joins TRBV25-1 and TRBJ2-1, with D perhaps being TRBD1 or TRBD2 (5 bases each). The CDR3 totals 11 residues. The V gene's germline CDR1 is MGHDK and CDR2 SYGVNS.

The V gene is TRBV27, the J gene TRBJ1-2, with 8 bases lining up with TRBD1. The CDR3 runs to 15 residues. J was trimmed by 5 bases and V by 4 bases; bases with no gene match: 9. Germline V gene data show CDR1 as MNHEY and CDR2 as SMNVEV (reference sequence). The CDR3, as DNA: TGTGCCAGCAGTTCCCGGACAGGGTCATATTATGGCTACACCTTC. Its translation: CASSSRTGSYYGYTF.

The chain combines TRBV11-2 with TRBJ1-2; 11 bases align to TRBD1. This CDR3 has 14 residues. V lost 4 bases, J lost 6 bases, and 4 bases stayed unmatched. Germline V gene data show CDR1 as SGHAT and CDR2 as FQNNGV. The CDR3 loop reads CASSSWTGGDGYTF. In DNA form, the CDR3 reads TGTGCCAGCAGCTCCTGGACAGGGGGCGATGGCTACACCTTC.

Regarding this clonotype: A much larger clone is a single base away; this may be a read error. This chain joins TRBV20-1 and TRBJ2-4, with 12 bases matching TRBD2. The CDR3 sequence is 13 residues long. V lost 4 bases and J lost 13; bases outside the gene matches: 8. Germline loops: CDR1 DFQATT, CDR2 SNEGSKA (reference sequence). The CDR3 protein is CSATTSGGGGQYF. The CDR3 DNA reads TGCAGTGCTACGACTAGCGGGGGCGGCGGGCAGTACTTC.

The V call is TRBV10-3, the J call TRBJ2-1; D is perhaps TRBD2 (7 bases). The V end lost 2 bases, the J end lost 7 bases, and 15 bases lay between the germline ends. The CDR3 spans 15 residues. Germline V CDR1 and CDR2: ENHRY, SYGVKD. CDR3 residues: CAISEIAGATNEQFF. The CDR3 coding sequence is TGTGCCATCAGTGAGATTGCGGGGGCGACTAATGAGCAGTTCTTC.

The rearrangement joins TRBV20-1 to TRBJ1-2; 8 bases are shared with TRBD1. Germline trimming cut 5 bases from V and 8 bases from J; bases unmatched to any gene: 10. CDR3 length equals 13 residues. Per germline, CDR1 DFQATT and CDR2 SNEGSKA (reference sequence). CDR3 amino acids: CSALDRDVWGYTF. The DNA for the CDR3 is TGCAGTGCTTTGGACAGGGACGTATGGGGCTACACCTTC.

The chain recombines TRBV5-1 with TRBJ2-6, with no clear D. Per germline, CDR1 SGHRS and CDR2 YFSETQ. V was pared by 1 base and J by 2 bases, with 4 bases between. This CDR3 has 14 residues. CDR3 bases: TGCGCCAGCAGCTTGAAAACTGGGGCCAACGTCCTGACTTTC. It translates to CASSLKTGANVLTF.

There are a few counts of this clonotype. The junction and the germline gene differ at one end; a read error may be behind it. The CDR3 bases are TGTGCCAGCAGACAAGGGGCCGGACAGGGGCGGGATTCACCCCTCCACTTT. Protein product: CASRQGAGQGRDSPLHF. This chain links TRBV3-1 with TRBJ1-6; 9 bases are a match to TRBD1. Germline values: CDR1 LGHDT, CDR2 YNNKEL (reference sequence). This CDR3 region has 17 residues.

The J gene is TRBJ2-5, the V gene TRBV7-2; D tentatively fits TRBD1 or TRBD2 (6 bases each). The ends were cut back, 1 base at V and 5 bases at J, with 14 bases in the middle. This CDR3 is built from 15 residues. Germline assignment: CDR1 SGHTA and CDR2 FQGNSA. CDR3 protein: CASSLGGALLETQYF. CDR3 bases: TGTGCCAGCAGCTTAGGGGGGGCCCTTTTGGAGACCCAGTACTTC.

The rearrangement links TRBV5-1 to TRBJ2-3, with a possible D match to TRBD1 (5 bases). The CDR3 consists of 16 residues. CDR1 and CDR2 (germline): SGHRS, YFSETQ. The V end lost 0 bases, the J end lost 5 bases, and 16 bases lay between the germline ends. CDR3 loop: CASSLDRGRYEDTQYF. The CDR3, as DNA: TGCGCCAGCAGCTTGGATAGGGGAAGATATGAAGATACGCAGTATTTT.

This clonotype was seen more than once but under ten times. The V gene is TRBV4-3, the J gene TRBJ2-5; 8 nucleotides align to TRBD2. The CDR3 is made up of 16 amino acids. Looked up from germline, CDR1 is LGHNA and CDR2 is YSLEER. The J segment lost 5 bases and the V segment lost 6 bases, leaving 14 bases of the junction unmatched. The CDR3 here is CASSRSLSGVRETQYF. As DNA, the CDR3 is TGCGCCAGCAGTCGGTCCCTTAGCGGGGTGAGGGAGACCCAGTACTTC.

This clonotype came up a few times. The CDR3 nucleotides are TGTGCCAGCTCGGTACAGGCCAGCTCCTACAATGAGCAGTTCTTC. This translates into CASSVQASSYNEQFF. The chain combines TRBV9 with TRBJ2-1, with TRBD1 as a possible D gene (5 bases). Germline V gives CDR1 SGDLS, CDR2 YYNGEE. V lost 7 bases and J 0 bases, leaving 14 bases between the germline ends. This CDR3 spans 15 amino acids.

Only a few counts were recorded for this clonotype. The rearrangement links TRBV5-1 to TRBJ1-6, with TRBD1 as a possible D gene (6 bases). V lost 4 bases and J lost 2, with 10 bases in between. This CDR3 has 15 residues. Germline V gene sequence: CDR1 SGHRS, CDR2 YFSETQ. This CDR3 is CASSARDTYNSPLHF. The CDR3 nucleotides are TGCGCCAGCAGCGCCCGGGACACCTATAATTCACCCCTCCACTTT.

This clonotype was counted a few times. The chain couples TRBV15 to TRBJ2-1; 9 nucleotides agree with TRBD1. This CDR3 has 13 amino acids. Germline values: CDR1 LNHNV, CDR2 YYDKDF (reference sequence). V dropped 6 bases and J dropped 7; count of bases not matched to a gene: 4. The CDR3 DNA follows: TGTGCCACCAGTAGGACAGGGGTGAATGAGCAGTTCTTC. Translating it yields CATSRTGVNEQFF. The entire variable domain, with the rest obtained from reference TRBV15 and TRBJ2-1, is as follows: DAMVIQNPRYQVTQFGKPVTLSCSQTLNHNVMYWYQQKSSQAPKLLFHYYDKDFNNEADTPDNFQSRRPNTSFCFLDIRSPGLGDTAMYLCATSRTGVNEQFFGPGTRLTVL.

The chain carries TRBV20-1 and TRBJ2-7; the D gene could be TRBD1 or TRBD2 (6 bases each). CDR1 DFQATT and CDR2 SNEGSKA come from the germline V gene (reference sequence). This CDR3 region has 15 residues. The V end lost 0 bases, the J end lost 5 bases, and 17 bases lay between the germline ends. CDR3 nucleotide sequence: TGCAGTGCTAGAGATCTTCAGGGGACTTCCGACGAGCAGTACTTC. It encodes CSARDLQGTSDEQYF.

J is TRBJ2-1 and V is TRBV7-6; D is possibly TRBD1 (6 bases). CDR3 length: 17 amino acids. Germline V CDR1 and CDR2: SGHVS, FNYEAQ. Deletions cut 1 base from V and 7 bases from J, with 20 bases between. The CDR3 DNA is TGTGCCAGCAGCTTAGTGTCGGTGTCACTTACAGGGAATGAGCAGTTCTTC. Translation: CASSLVSVSLTGNEQFF.

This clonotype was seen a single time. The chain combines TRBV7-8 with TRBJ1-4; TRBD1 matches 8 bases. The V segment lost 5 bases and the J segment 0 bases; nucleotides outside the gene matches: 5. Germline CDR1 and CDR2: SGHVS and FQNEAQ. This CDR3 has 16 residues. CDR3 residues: CASSRQGATTNEKLFF. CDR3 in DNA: TGTGCCAGCAGCCGGCAGGGGGCCACAACTAATGAAAAACTGTTTTTT.

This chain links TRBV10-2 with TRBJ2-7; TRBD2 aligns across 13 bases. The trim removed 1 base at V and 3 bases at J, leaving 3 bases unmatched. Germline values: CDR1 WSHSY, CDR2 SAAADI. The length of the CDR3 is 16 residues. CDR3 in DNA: TGCGCCAGCAGTGAGTTCGGGACTAGCGGGGTCTACGAGCAGTACTTC. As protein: CASSEFGTSGVYEQYF.